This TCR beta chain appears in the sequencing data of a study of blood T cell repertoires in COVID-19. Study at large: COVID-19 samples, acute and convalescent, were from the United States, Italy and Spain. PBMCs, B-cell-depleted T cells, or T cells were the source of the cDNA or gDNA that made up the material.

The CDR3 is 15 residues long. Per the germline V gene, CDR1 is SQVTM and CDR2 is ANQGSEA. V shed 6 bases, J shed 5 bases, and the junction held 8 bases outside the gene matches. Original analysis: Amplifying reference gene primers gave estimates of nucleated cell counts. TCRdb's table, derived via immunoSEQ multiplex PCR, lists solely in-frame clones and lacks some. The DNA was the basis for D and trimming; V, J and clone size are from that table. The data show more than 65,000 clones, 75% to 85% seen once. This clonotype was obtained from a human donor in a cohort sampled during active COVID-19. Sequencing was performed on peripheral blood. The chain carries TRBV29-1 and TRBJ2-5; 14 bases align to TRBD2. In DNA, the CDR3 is TGCAGCGTCCTGACTAGCGGGGGGGCCTTCGAGACCCAGTACTTC. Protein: CSVLTSGGAFETQYF. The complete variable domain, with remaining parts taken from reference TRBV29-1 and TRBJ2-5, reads SAVISQKPSRDICQRGTSLTIQCQVDSQVTMMFWYRQQPGQSLTLIATANQGSEATYESGFVIDKFPISRPNLTFSTLTVSNMSPEDSSIYLCSVLTSGGAFETQYFGPGTRLLVL.